This T cell receptor (beta chain) is from a study of T cell responses to AZD1222 COVID-19 vaccine. The wider study: Analysis merged second doses at about 4 or about 12 weeks.

Study-level points and caveats: Elevations in Spike-specific TCR breadth and depth followed administration of two AZD1222 doses. A mostly white British donor set with more females was recruited, and clonal diversity was possibly underestimated.

Assay used: immunoSEQ multiplex PCR; TCRdb lists only in-frame clones, some missing. The repertoire holds around 30,000 clones, with over 85% as singletons. Losses at the gene ends were 5 bases for V and 5 bases for J; bases not matched to a gene: 7. This CDR3 comprises 14 residues. CDR1 is SGHAT and CDR2 is FQNNGV in the germline V gene. Only one count was recorded for this clone. Its matching antigen is unknown. The J gene is TRBJ2-3, the V gene TRBV11-2, with 7 bases fitting TRBD2. The sample consisted of peripheral blood, taken on day 0 of AZD1222 vaccination. The clonotype originates from an adult in good health. The chain's CDR3 is CASSPWRGLDTQYF. The DNA of the CDR3 is TGTGCCAGCAGCCCCTGGCGGGGGTTAGATACGCAGTATTTT.